These 29 T cell receptor beta chains were all obtained from the same sample, sequenced in a study of neurological immune-mediated disorders. TCRdb ran MiXCR on the 5' RACE reads and lists one entry per CDR3 protein. Among about 60,000 distinct CDR3 sequences listed, about 4.2% were seen once. Source material: PBMCs. The origin of the receptors is a man aged 50 to 60 with multiple sclerosis.

The chain is built from TRBV5-1 and TRBJ1-4; no firm D call. There are 14 residues in the CDR3. V dropped 3 bases and J dropped 4 bases, with 10 bases sitting between them. Germline lookup yields CDR1 SGHRS and CDR2 YFSETQ. The CDR3 loop reads CASSYLESNEKLFF. CDR3 coding DNA: TGCGCCAGCAGCTACCTAGAGAGTAATGAAAAACTGTTTTTT.

In its sample, this clonotype was seen many times. The rearrangement uses TRBV2 and TRBJ1-1; TRBD1 matches at 7 bases. Trimming cost V 7 bases and J 6 bases; bases outside gene matches: 11. CDR3 length: 14 amino acids. Germline V lookup: CDR1 SNHLY, CDR2 FYNNEI. The CDR3, as DNA: TGTGCCAGCACCTTGGGGCTGGGGACAGCTGAAGCTTTCTTT. Residues: CASTLGLGTAEAFF.

This clonotype was seen a few times. V gene TRBV4-2 combines with J gene TRBJ2-2; 10 bases map to TRBD2. Germline CDR1 and CDR2: LGHNA and YNFKEQ. Germline trimming cut 2 bases from V and 4 bases from J; bases unmatched to any gene: 4. This CDR3 is 16 amino acids long. The CDR3 spells CASSQRLAGGTGELFF. CDR3 DNA sequence: TGTGCCAGCAGCCAAAGACTAGCGGGCGGCACCGGGGAGCTGTTTTTT.

There are many counts of this clonotype. This chain links TRBV7-3 with TRBJ2-2; 8 nucleotides agree with TRBD2. The CDR3 length is 16 residues. Germline CDR1 SGHTA, CDR2 FQGTGA. V trimming: 0 bases; J trimming: 6 bases; junction bases outside the gene matches: 6. The CDR3 DNA sequence: TGTGCCAGCAGCTTAACCCCGCCGGGAGGGGCCGGGGAGCTGTTTTTT. Translating gives CASSLTPPGGAGELFF.

This clonotype was counted at least ten times. This chain connects TRBV9 to TRBJ2-7; a weak D match, TRBD1 (7 bases). The CDR3 is 16 amino acids. V lost 3 bases and J 4 bases, leaving 20 bases between the germline ends. Germline lookup yields CDR1 SGDLS and CDR2 YYNGEE. In DNA form, the CDR3 reads TGTGCCAGCAGCGCCCCCCAGTCAGGGGGAGGATACGAGCAGTACTTC. Its protein product is CASSAPQSGGGYEQYF.

This clonotype came up many times. A much larger clone sits a single nucleotide away, making a read error possible. No conserved phenylalanine or tryptophan is present at the end of the CDR3, so a read error is the likely explanation. The rearrangement uses TRBV7-9 and TRBJ2-4; D is undetermined. V was shortened by 4 bases and J by 1 base, with 8 bases between the two germline ends. This CDR3 has 14 residues. CDR1 and CDR2 from the germline V gene are SEHNR and FQNEAQ (reference sequence). Here the CDR3 reads CASSSFRAKNIQYC. CDR3 in DNA: TGTGCCAGCAGCTCCTTTCGCGCCAAAAACATTCAGTACTGC.

There are many counts of this clonotype. This chain connects TRBV29-1 to TRBJ2-1, with 10 bases lining up with TRBD1. The CDR3 has 15 amino acids. CDR1 SQVTM and CDR2 ANQGSEA come from the germline V gene. The V gene end was trimmed by 2 bases and the J gene end by 8 bases; junction bases not matched to a gene: 9. CDR3 DNA sequence: TGCAGCGTTGAAACCCGGGACAGGGGAATGGATGAGCAGTTCTTC. Encoded protein: CSVETRDRGMDEQFF.

This clonotype was counted many times. The chain carries TRBV29-1 and TRBJ2-7; no definite D call. The CDR3 has 13 amino acids. V dropped 6 bases and J dropped 3 bases, with 15 bases sitting between them. Germline-derived CDR1 and CDR2 are SQVTM and ANQGSEA. The CDR3 protein is CSVAQPYNYEQYF. The DNA of the CDR3 is TGCAGCGTAGCACAGCCCTACAACTACGAGCAGTACTTC.

There are many counts of this clonotype. A single base separates this from a much larger clone, so it may be a read error. This chain links TRBV20-1 with TRBJ2-3; 8 nucleotides agree with TRBD2. Germline CDR1 is DFQATT and CDR2 is SNEGSKA (reference sequence). There are 17 residues in the CDR3. Trimming at V came to 1 base and at J to 1 base, leaving 10 bases not matched to a gene. DNA for the CDR3: TGCAGTGCTAGAGGAGCCGAGCGGGGGACCCGCACAGATACGCAGTATTTT. Its protein is CSARGAERGTRTDTQYF.

This clonotype has more than one count but fewer than ten. A much larger clone sits a single nucleotide away, making a read error possible. The CDR3 coding sequence is TGTGCCAGCAGCCCAGACCGAATAGGAGATACGCAGTATTTT. It is translated as CASSPDRIGDTQYF. The chain links TRBV3-1 to TRBJ2-3; D remains unclear. V was trimmed by 4 bases and J by 5 bases, leaving 13 bases between them. This CDR3 contains 14 residues. Germline CDR1 LGHDT, CDR2 YNNKEL (reference sequence).

This clonotype showed up many times. This chain links TRBV2 with TRBJ2-1; D gene uncertain. Per the germline V gene, CDR1 is SNHLY and CDR2 is FYNNEI. The CDR3 is 13 residues long. Trimming removed 8 bases at V and 0 bases at J, with 8 bases between. In nucleotides, the CDR3 is TGTGCCAGCGGGAACCGCTCCTACAATGAGCAGTTCTTC. It encodes CASGNRSYNEQFF.

Ten or more counts support this clonotype. This chain joins TRBV7-9 and TRBJ1-4; no firm D call. This CDR3 spans 12 amino acids. From germline, CDR1 is SEHNR and CDR2 FQNEAQ (reference sequence). The ends were cut back, 2 bases at V and 7 bases at J, with 5 bases in the middle. CDR3 loop: CASSLSSEKLFF. DNA of the CDR3: TGTGCCAGCAGCTTATCTAGTGAAAAACTGTTTTTT.

Points on this clonotype: This may come from a read error, since a much larger clone is one base off. V gene TRBV28 combines with J gene TRBJ1-2; possibly TRBD1 for D (5 bases). Germline V lookup: CDR1 MDHEN, CDR2 SYDVKM. V dropped 5 bases and J dropped 8 bases, with 18 bases sitting between them. The CDR3 consists of 14 residues. The chain's CDR3 is CASSPPMGPRGYTF. The CDR3 DNA reads TGTGCCAGCAGTCCCCCCATGGGACCGCGGGGCTACACCTTC.

The rearrangement links TRBV5-1 to TRBJ2-7, with 9 bases lining up with TRBD2. There are 15 residues in the CDR3. Germline V lookup: CDR1 SGHRS, CDR2 YFSETQ. With 0 bases clipped from V and 4 bases from J, the junction kept 5 bases outside the gene matches. The CDR3 region has the DNA TGCGCCAGCAGCTTGGGGCTAGCGGGAAGTTACGAGCAGTACTTC. It codes for CASSLGLAGSYEQYF.

This clonotype was seen repeatedly, ten times or more. The chain uses TRBV20-1 and TRBJ2-7; tentative D call: TRBD2 (6 bases). Germline V gives CDR1 DFQATT, CDR2 SNEGSKA (reference sequence). This CDR3 is 12 amino acids long. The V end lost 3 bases, the J end lost 0 bases, and 6 bases lay between the germline ends. The CDR3 coding sequence is TGCAGTGCTAGGGACTACTCCTACGAGCAGTACTTC. Residues: CSARDYSYEQYF.

This clonotype was detected many times. The chain uses TRBV6-4 and TRBJ1-5; TRBD1 agrees at 7 bases. Germline-derived CDR1 and CDR2 are MRHNA and SNTAGT. This CDR3 spans 15 amino acids. Trimming took 5 bases from V and 2 from J; bases not matched to a gene: 6. CDR3 residues: CASSSPGQRNQPQHF. CDR3 nucleotide sequence: TGTGCCAGCAGTTCCCCGGGACAGCGCAATCAGCCCCAGCATTTT.

This clonotype was seen more than once but under ten times. The chain joins TRBV9 to TRBJ2-3; maybe TRBD2 (6 bases). Germline CDR1 and CDR2: SGDLS and YYNGEE. This CDR3 has 15 amino acids. V gave up 4 bases and J gave up 4 bases, with 16 bases separating them. The CDR3 region is CASSLVGEVPDTQYF. In DNA, the CDR3 is TGTGCCAGCAGCCTCGTGGGGGAGGTACCAGATACGCAGTATTTT. Full variable domain (outside the CDR3, taken from reference TRBV9 and TRBJ2-3): DSGVTQTPKHLITATGQRVTLRCSPRSGDLSVYWYQQSLDQGLQFLIQYYNGEERAKGNILERFSAQQFPDLHSELNLSSLELGDSALYFCASSLVGEVPDTQYFGPGTRLTVL.

This clonotype appeared many times. The CDR3 region has the DNA TGCGCCAGCAGCCCCCTCCCCGGTGGGGACTATGGCTACACCTTC. This sequence encodes CASSPLPGGDYGYTF. The chain couples TRBV5-1 to TRBJ1-2, with unresolved D. Germline CDR1 reads SGHRS; CDR2 reads YFSETQ. CDR3 length equals 15 residues. Trimming pared 4 bases from V and 3 bases from J, leaving 16 bases between.

This clonotype was observed many times. This chain joins TRBV7-8 and TRBJ2-7, with D tentatively TRBD2 (5 bases). This CDR3 region has 15 residues. Per germline, CDR1 SGHVS and CDR2 FQNEAQ. Trimming pared 4 bases from V and 4 bases from J, leaving 17 bases between. The DNA for the CDR3 is TGTGCCAGCAGCTCCGGGCCGCGTAGCGATTACGAGCAGTACTTC. Protein product: CASSSGPRSDYEQYF.

The rearrangement uses TRBV19 and TRBJ2-3; 11 bases are shared with TRBD1. CDR3 length: 14 residues. J lost 4 bases, V lost 3 bases, and 0 bases had no gene match. Germline CDR1 is LNHDA and CDR2 is SQIVND (reference sequence). CDR3 coding DNA: TGTGCCAGTAGTATGGACAGGGGGCCAGATACGCAGTATTTT. Translation: CASSMDRGPDTQYF.

This clonotype was found many times. The V and J genes are TRBV20-1 and TRBJ2-1, with TRBD2 identical over 8 bases. The CDR3 is 14 amino acids. CDR1 is DFQATT, CDR2 SNEGSKA, per germline (reference sequence). The V and J ends lost 3 bases and 4 bases, in that order; junction bases with no gene match: 5. The CDR3 is CSASTSGTYNEQFF. CDR3 nucleotides: TGCAGTGCTAGCACTAGCGGCACTTACAATGAGCAGTTCTTC.

A few counts support this clonotype. The rearrangement links TRBV20-1 to TRBJ2-1; D is possibly TRBD1 (6 bases). Between the trimmed V and J ends, which lost 5 bases and 5 bases, there was a span of 10 bases. CDR3 size: 12 residues. CDR1 and CDR2 (germline): DFQATT, SNEGSKA (reference sequence). The CDR3 DNA reads as TGCAGTGCTTACAGGGTGGACAATGAGCAGTTCTTC. Protein product: CSAYRVDNEQFF.

There are many counts of this clonotype. V and J are TRBV7-8 and TRBJ2-7; D call uncertain. The CDR3 contains 12 residues. Germline V gives CDR1 SGHVS, CDR2 FQNEAQ. V lost 6 bases, J lost 0 bases, and 6 bases lay in between. The CDR3 loop reads CASRDTSYEQYF. The CDR3 DNA reads as TGTGCCAGCAGAGACACCTCCTACGAGCAGTACTTC. Full variable domain (missing parts from reference TRBV7-8 and TRBJ2-7): GAGVSQSPRYKVAKRGQDVALRCDPISGHVSLFWYQQALGQGPEFLTYFQNEAQLDKSGLPSDRFFAERPEGSVSTLKIQRTQQEDSAVYLCASRDTSYEQYFGPGTRLTVT.

This clonotype came up many times. V gene TRBV3-1 combines with J gene TRBJ2-7; D assignment may be TRBD1 or TRBD2 (5 bases each). Trimming removed 2 bases from V and 5 bases from J, with 10 bases in between. CDR1 and CDR2 from the germline V gene are LGHDT and YNNKEL (reference sequence). The CDR3 loop spans 13 amino acids. Written as DNA, the CDR3 is TGTGCCAGCAGCCAAAGACTACAGGACGAGCAGTACTTC. Translated, it gives CASSQRLQDEQYF.

This clonotype was observed many times. The chain employs TRBV5-6 and TRBJ1-6, with D perhaps TRBD1 (6 bases). The V end was cut by 1 base, the J end by 10 bases, with 12 bases between. The CDR3 runs 14 residues. Looked up from germline, CDR1 is SGHDT and CDR2 is YYEEEE. The CDR3 bases are TGTGCCAGCAGCTTGAGGAGGGGGGAATCACCCCTCCACTTT. Protein sequence: CASSLRRGESPLHF.

The gene calls are TRBV5-4 and TRBJ2-7; 10 positions match TRBD2. V lost 0 bases, J lost 3 bases, and 3 bases stayed unmatched. The germline CDR1 and CDR2 sequences are SGHNT and YYREEE (reference sequence). The CDR3 consists of 15 residues. The CDR3 DNA sequence: TGTGCCAGCAGCTTGGCGGCTAGCGGGGGCTACGAGCAGTACTTC. This codes for CASSLAASGGYEQYF.

This clonotype appeared a few times. The rearrangement uses TRBV11-2 and TRBJ2-1; tentative D call: TRBD1 (6 bases). Per germline, CDR1 SGHAT and CDR2 FQNNGV. The V and J ends lost 1 base and 1 base respectively, with 8 bases between them. The CDR3 runs to 15 residues. CDR3 protein: CASSLATGSYNEQFF. CDR3 DNA: TGTGCCAGCAGCTTAGCCACAGGGTCCTACAATGAGCAGTTCTTC.

This clonotype was seen at least ten times. V usage is TRBV6-6 and J usage is TRBJ2-1, with TRBD2 identical over 10 bases. The V gene end was trimmed by 6 bases and the J gene end by 5 bases; junction bases not matched to a gene: 10. Germline V lookup: CDR1 MNHNY, CDR2 SVGAGI (reference sequence). The CDR3 spans 16 residues. Written as DNA, the CDR3 is TGTGCCAGCAGCCTACAAGCGGGGGGGCCCCACAATGAGCAGTTCTTC. As protein: CASSLQAGGPHNEQFF.

In its sample, this clonotype was seen many times. The chain links TRBV21-1 to TRBJ2-4. TRBV21-1 is labeled a pseudogene. The CDR3 length is 16 residues. The CDR3 protein is CASSKGPGRAKNIQYF. Here the CDR3 DNA reads TGTGCCAGCAGCAAAGGGCCAGGGCGAGCCAAAAACATTCAGTACTTC.